A selection of T cell receptor beta chains follows, all from one sample in a study of vaccination and CD4 T cells after COVID-19. Their antigens are not known. In TCRdb, the PCR reads were re-called with MiXCR into one record per CDR3 protein. The sample lists roughly 5,000 distinct CDR3 sequences; around 26% were seen once. Sequencing used CD4+ T cells from blood, cultured in vitro. These receptors were taken from a human donor in good health. The CDR3 runs from the conserved cysteine through the conserved F or W. The order of the fields is clone size, D gene, V gene, J gene, CDR3 protein, CDR3 DNA. The D gene is left open where the match is weak. Size tells how often a clone was seen (once, few, many) or the class of an expanded clone, and some rows leave it out.

size: few
D: NA
V: TRBV19
J: TRBJ2-5
CDR3: CASSIGSGEKTQYF
DNA: TGTGCCAGTAGTATAGGATCCGGGGAAAAGACCCAGTACTTC

size: NA
D: NA
V: TRBV7-6
J: TRBJ1-3
CDR3: CASSRHSGNTIYF
DNA: TGTGCCAGCAGTCGACACTCTGGAAACACCATATATTTT

size: NA
D: NA
V: TRBV9
J: TRBJ1-2
CDR3: CASSVEEPPSYGYTF
DNA: TGTGCCAGCAGCGTAGAGGAACCCCCTAGCTATGGCTACACCTTC

size: few
D: NA
V: TRBV29-1
J: TRBJ1-1
CDR3: CSVVSQGPEAFF
DNA: TGCAGCGTTGTTAGTCAGGGTCCTGAAGCTTTCTTT

size: few
D: NA
V: TRBV6-1
J: TRBJ1-1
CDR3: CASRSSQGNTEAFF
DNA: TGTGCCAGCAGATCGTCACAGGGGAACACTGAAGCTTTCTTT

size: NA
D: NA
V: TRBV11-2
J: TRBJ2-5
CDR3: CASSLAAFQETQYF
DNA: TGTGCCAGCAGCTTGGCGGCGTTCCAAGAGACCCAGTACTTC

size: NA
D: NA
V: TRBV12-3/TRBV12-4
J: TRBJ1-2
CDR3: CASSAPPNYGYTF
DNA: TGTGCCAGCAGTGCCCCTCCTAACTATGGCTACACCTTC

size: NA
D: TRBD1
V: TRBV6-1
J: TRBJ1-1
CDR3: CASSEAGAGGTEAFF
DNA: TGTGCCAGCAGTGAAGCCGGGGCAGGGGGCACTGAAGCTTTCTTT

size: NA
D: NA
V: TRBV12-3/TRBV12-4
J: TRBJ1-6
CDR3: CASSGVLNSPLHF
DNA: TGTGCCAGCAGTGGGGTTCTAAATTCACCCCTCCACTTT

size: NA
D: NA
V: TRBV7-2
J: TRBJ1-5
CDR3: CASSLGAQGPQGTQHF
DNA: TGTGCCAGCAGCTTAGGGGCACAGGGCCCACAAGGCACCCAGCATTTT

size: once
D: TRBD2
V: TRBV10-1
J: TRBJ2-1
CDR3: CASSATSGGAGQFF
DNA: TGCGCCAGCAGTGCGACTAGCGGGGGGGCGGGACAGTTCTTC

size: NA
D: TRBD1
V: TRBV5-4
J: TRBJ2-1
CDR3: CASSLALSGTGSYNEQFF
DNA: TGTGCCAGCAGCTTGGCACTCTCCGGGACAGGATCCTATAATGAGCAGTTCTTC

size: few
D: NA
V: TRBV19
J: TRBJ1-5
CDR3: CASSPARHQPQHF
DNA: TGTGCCAGTAGCCCTGCCCGTCATCAGCCCCAGCATTTT

size: few
D: NA
V: TRBV2
J: TRBJ2-3
CDR3: CASSEGAQDTQYF
DNA: TGTGCCAGCAGTGAAGGGGCACAAGATACGCAGTATTTT

size: NA
D: NA
V: TRBV7-9
J: TRBJ1-6
CDR3: CAGSPSRDSPLHF
DNA: TGTGCCGGCAGCCCGTCGAGAGATTCACCCCTCCACTTT

size: few
D: TRBD2
V: TRBV4-2
J: TRBJ2-5
CDR3: CASSQEMTRGGRETQYF
DNA: TGTGCCAGCAGCCAAGAGATGACGCGGGGGGGCAGGGAGACCCAGTACTTC

size: few
D: NA
V: TRBV5-1
J: TRBJ1-1
CDR3: CASSPSRDRTEAFF
DNA: TGCGCCAGCAGCCCCAGCAGGGACCGGACTGAAGCTTTCTTT

size: NA
D: TRBD2
V: TRBV30
J: TRBJ2-3
CDR3: CAWSTGGSTDTQYF
DNA: TGTGCCTGGAGCACCGGGGGGAGCACAGATACGCAGTATTTT